Below, 32 T cell receptor beta chains from the same sample are listed, as sequenced in a study of tumor and adjacent non-tumor tissue in lung cancer. No cell sorting was done before RNA was extracted from the tissue. This non-tumor lung sample came from over 3 cm beyond the tumor edge. The library came from three nested PCR rounds adapted from ARM-PCR protocols. TCRdb fed the multiplex PCR reads into MiXCR, producing one record per CDR3 protein. The sample has some 80,000 distinct CDR3 sequences, around 80% seen once. Material for sequencing was distant non-tumor lung tissue. The receptors originated from a man between 65 and 79 years old with non-small cell lung cancer.

Worth noting for this clonotype: The junction does not match germline at one end; this may be a read error. The V gene is TRBV28, the J gene TRBJ2-2, with D tentatively TRBD2 (6 bases). From germline, CDR1 is MDHEN and CDR2 SYDVKM. The CDR3 totals 16 residues. CDR3 protein: CASSLGTRAGTGGLFF. In nucleotides, the CDR3 is TGTGCCAGCAGTTTAGGGACCAGGGCGGGCACCGGGGGGCTGTTTTTT.

The gene calls are TRBV10-3 and TRBJ1-1, with D hard to call. This CDR3 contains 15 residues. Germline lookup yields CDR1 ENHRY and CDR2 SYGVKD. Trimming pared 3 bases from V and 4 bases from J, leaving 15 bases between. The DNA of the CDR3 is TGTGCCATCAGTGAAAATGAGCAGGCTGGCACTGAAGCTTTCTTT. Protein: CAISENEQAGTEAFF.

As regards this clonotype: A read error may produce the germline difference seen at one junction end. V is TRBV11-2 and J is TRBJ2-3; D may be TRBD2 (7 bases). Germline values: CDR1 SGHAT, CDR2 FQNNGV. The length of the CDR3 is 15 residues. The CDR3 loop reads CTSSLEGAGADMQYF. The CDR3 DNA follows: TGTACCAGCAGCTTAGAGGGTGCGGGGGCAGATATGCAGTATTTT.

Details on this clonotype: One end of the junction varies from germline; a read error may be responsible. This chain links TRBV11-2 with TRBJ2-2; 7 nucleotides match TRBD1. The CDR3 consists of 16 residues. Looked up from germline, CDR1 is SGHAT and CDR2 is FQNNGV. CDR3 bases: TGTGCCAGCAACTTAGTGGATACAGGGGTTGCCGTGGAGCCGTTTTTT. Residues: CASNLVDTGVAVEPFF.

The chain couples TRBV6-2 or TRBV6-3 to TRBJ1-2; 9 nucleotides align to TRBD1. Germline V CDR1 and CDR2: MNHEY, SVGEGT. The length of the CDR3 is 15 residues. The CDR3 is CGSSETLRDRDGYTF. CDR3 sequence (DNA): TGTGGCAGTAGTGAGACCCTCCGGGACAGGGACGGCTACACCTTC.

This clonotype was counted between two and nine times. The chain has TRBV11-2 and TRBJ1-1, with D possibly being TRBD1 (6 bases). This CDR3 comprises 14 residues. The V end was cut by 6 bases, the J end by 12 bases, with 23 bases between. In germline, CDR1 is SGHAT, CDR2 FQNNGV. This CDR3 reads CASSPYPSRGWTFF. The DNA for the CDR3 is TGTGCCAGCAGTCCATACCCCTCCAGGGGATGGACTTTCTTT.

The rearrangement uses TRBV29-1 and TRBJ2-5; TRBD1 matches 7 bases. The CDR3 is made up of 16 amino acids. Germline CDR1 is SQVTM and CDR2 is ANQGSEA. CDR3: CSAKPYLWTGQETQYF. In nucleotides, the CDR3 is TGCAGTGCCAAGCCCTACCTCTGGACAGGTCAAGAGACCCAGTACTTC.

For this clonotype: A much larger clonotype is one base distant, so this may be a read error. V usage is TRBV20-1 and J usage is TRBJ2-1; D tentatively fits TRBD1 or TRBD2 (5 bases each). The length of the CDR3 is 16 residues. V gave up 0 bases and J gave up 4 bases, with 16 bases separating them. CDR1 and CDR2 from the germline V gene are DFQATT and SNEGSKA (reference sequence). CDR3 residues: CSARDPAAGRYNEQFF. CDR3 bases: TGCAGTGCTAGAGATCCCGCGGCAGGGAGATACAATGAGCAGTTCTTC.

This clonotype was seen at least ten times. The gene calls are TRBV29-1 and TRBJ2-5; TRBD1 agrees at 7 bases. In germline, CDR1 is SQVTM, CDR2 ANQGSEA. V shed 3 bases, J shed 4 bases, and the junction held 2 bases outside the gene matches. This CDR3 is 12 amino acids long. CDR3 residues: CSVEAGGETQYF. The CDR3 DNA follows: TGCAGCGTTGAGGCAGGGGGAGAGACCCAGTACTTC.

This clonotype was seen a single time. V usage is TRBV4-1 and J usage is TRBJ2-1, with a tentative D call TRBD2 (5 bases). The CDR3 consists of 17 residues. Germline CDR1 reads MGHRA; CDR2 reads YSYEKL. In DNA form, the CDR3 reads TGCGGCGGCAGTCAAGTCTTTAGCGAGACGGGGTGGAATGAGCAGTTCTTC. Its protein is CGGSQVFSETGWNEQFF.

Details on this clonotype: One end of the junction is discordant with germline, which a read error may explain. V is TRBV11-2 and J is TRBJ2-3, with 8 bases matching TRBD1. Germline-derived CDR1 and CDR2 are SGHAT and FQNNGV. The CDR3 totals 14 residues. The CDR3 DNA follows: TGTGCCAGAAGCTCGACAGGGGACTCGGATAAACAGTATTTT. Its protein product is CARSSTGDSDKQYF.

This clonotype has at least ten counts. This rearrangement joins TRBV5-6 to TRBJ1-5, with D unresolved. V lost 1 base and J 9 bases, leaving 20 bases between the germline ends. This CDR3 comprises 16 residues. CDR1 and CDR2 from the germline V gene are SGHDT and YYEEEE. The CDR3 sequence: CASSLSGVLVGSPQHF. In DNA form, the CDR3 reads TGTGCCAGCAGCTTGTCCGGGGTGTTGGTCGGGTCGCCCCAGCATTTT.

A single count supports this clonotype. The junction differs from germline at one of its ends, possibly a read error. The rearrangement uses TRBV7-9 and TRBJ1-2; D gene uncertain. The CDR3 is made up of 15 amino acids. The germline V gene encodes CDR1 SEHNR and CDR2 FQNEAQ (reference sequence). The CDR3 spells CTSSLERVGFFGYTF. The CDR3 DNA sequence: TGTACCAGCAGCTTAGAGAGGGTCGGATTTTTTGGCTACACTTTC. Drawing the rest from reference TRBV7-9 and TRBJ1-2, the complete variable domain is DTGVSQNPRHKITKRGQNVTFRCDPISEHNRLYWYRQTLGQGPEFLTYFQNEAQLEKSRLLSDRFSAERPKGSFSTLEIQRTEQGDSAMYLCTSSLERVGFFGYTFGSGTRLTVV.

Concerning this clonotype: This may be a read error: a much more frequent sequence differs by one nucleotide. The rearrangement links TRBV28 to TRBJ2-3; D perhaps matches TRBD1 (5 bases). The CDR3 loop spans 17 amino acids. V was cut by 3 bases and J by 2 bases, with 18 bases left in between. Germline lookup yields CDR1 MDHEN and CDR2 SYDVKM. This CDR3 is CASSFTNQSRDTDTQYF. In DNA, the CDR3 is TGTGCCAGCAGTTTCACGAACCAAAGCAGGGACACAGATACGCAGTATTTT. The full variable domain, rest sourced from reference TRBV28 and TRBJ2-3, is DVKVTQSSRYLVKRTGEKVFLECVQDMDHENMFWYRQDPGLGLRLIYFSYDVKMKEKGDIPEGYSVSREKKERFSLILESASTNQTSMYLCASSFTNQSRDTDTQYFGPGTRLTVL.

This clonotype occurred a few times. A much larger clone is a single base away; this may be a read error. The chain joins TRBV6-2 or TRBV6-3 to TRBJ2-5, with 7 bases that match TRBD1. The length of the CDR3 is 13 residues. The V gene's germline CDR1 is MNHEY and CDR2 SVGEGT. The CDR3 reads CVSSRQGYGTQYF. The CDR3 bases are TGTGTCAGCAGTCGACAGGGTTACGGGACCCAGTACTTC.

As concerns this clonotype: Germline is not matched at one junction end, which may reflect a read error. V gene TRBV5-5 combines with J gene TRBJ2-7; D might be TRBD1 (6 bases). The germline gives CDR1 SGHKS, CDR2 YYEKEE (reference sequence). The CDR3 runs to 12 residues. The CDR3 spells CANSWDKGEQYF. The CDR3 coding sequence is TGTGCCAACAGCTGGGACAAGGGCGAGCAGTACTTC.

CDR3 in DNA: TGTGCCAGCAGTCTCCTGACAGTCGGGGGCGAGCAGTACTTC. Amino acid sequence: CASSLLTVGGEQYF. The rearrangement links TRBV12-3 or TRBV12-4 to TRBJ2-7, with D tentatively TRBD2 (6 bases). Trimming left V 5 bases short and J 6 bases short, with 17 bases between. The CDR3 covers 14 residues.

For this clonotype: Given a much more abundant clone one base away, this may be a read error. The J gene is TRBJ2-7, the V gene TRBV10-3; D ambiguous. CDR1 and CDR2 (germline): ENHRY, SYGVKD. The CDR3 has 12 residues. The CDR3 DNA follows: TGTGCCATCGGCCCACCCGTATACGAGAAGTACTTC. Amino acids: CAIGPPVYEKYF.

The V call is TRBV10-2, the J call TRBJ1-6; D uncertain. Germline values: CDR1 WSHSY, CDR2 SAAADI. Trimming pared 6 bases from V and 16 bases from J, leaving 28 bases between. The CDR3 runs to 16 residues. CDR3 sequence (DNA): TGCGCCAGCAGCTCACAATTGGGCGTTAATAATTCATCACTCCACTTT. Encoded protein: CASSSQLGVNNSSLHF.

Notes on this clonotype: Germline is not matched at one junction end, which may reflect a read error. The chain couples TRBV4-2 to TRBJ2-3; 7 bases match TRBD2. This CDR3 region has 17 residues. Germline V gene data show CDR1 as LGHNA and CDR2 as YNFKEQ. CDR3 DNA sequence: TGTGCCAGCATCCAAGATCGGTGGCGGGGGACCACAGATAGGCAGTATTTT. It translates to CASIQDRWRGTTDRQYF.

The rearrangement links TRBV12-3 or TRBV12-4 to TRBJ2-2, with D hard to call. There are 15 residues in the CDR3. V was trimmed by 6 bases and J by 3 bases, leaving 14 bases between them. The CDR3 nucleotides read TGTGCCAGCAGGCCCACCGGTGCAGACACCGGGGAGCTGTTTTTT. It yields the protein CASRPTGADTGELFF.

About this clonotype itself: The junction differs from germline at one of its ends, possibly a read error. V and J are TRBV6-2 or TRBV6-3 and TRBJ2-6, with 12 bases identical to TRBD1. Germline V gene data show CDR1 as MNHEY and CDR2 as SVGEGT. The CDR3 totals 17 residues. In nucleotides, the CDR3 is TGTGCCAGCCGATCCGGGACAGGGGGCTCTGGGGCCAACATCCTGACTTTC. Protein product: CASRSGTGGSGANILTF.

The chain links TRBV11-2 to TRBJ2-7; the D is unclear. Germline V gene data show CDR1 as SGHAT and CDR2 as FQNNGV. Trimming shortened V by 0 bases and J by 3 bases, and 12 bases separated the two germline ends. CDR3 length: 15 residues. The CDR3 reads CASSLDQEALYEQYF. The CDR3 region has the DNA TGTGCCAGCAGCTTAGATCAGGAAGCCCTCTACGAGCAGTACTTC.

A word on this clonotype: A much larger clone lies a single base off, so this may be a read error. The rearrangement joins TRBV12-3 or TRBV12-4 to TRBJ2-3, with D unclear. The CDR3 has 15 residues. CDR3 region: CASTLGQSSTDTQYF. CDR3 DNA sequence: TGTGCCAGCACTTTAGGGCAGAGCTCCACAGATACGCAGTATTTT.

As to this clonotype: A read error may explain this, as a much larger clone is one base away. The rearrangement uses TRBV7-8 and TRBJ2-5; 12 nucleotides align to TRBD2. Germline CDR1 and CDR2: SGHVS and FQNEAQ. The CDR3 sequence is 13 residues long. V lost 11 bases, J lost 6 bases, and 7 bases stayed unmatched. The CDR3 nucleotides are TGTGCCCCTAGCGGGAGGGCCTGGAAGACCCAGTACTTC. This codes for CAPSGRAWKTQYF. Variable domain in full (rest from reference TRBV7-8 and TRBJ2-5): GAGVSQSPRYKVAKRGQDVALRCDPISGHVSLFWYQQALGQGPEFLTYFQNEAQLDKSGLPSDRFFAERPEGSVSTLKIQRTQQEDSAVYLCAPSGRAWKTQYFGPGTRLLVL.

Of note for this clonotype: The junction differs from germline at one of its ends, possibly a read error. The CDR3 region is CDSRKTAKQHQHF. The CDR3, as DNA: TGTGACAGCAGAAAGACAGCAAAACAGCACCAGCATTTT. The genes are TRBV6-6 and TRBJ1-5; a weak D match, TRBD1 (5 bases). This CDR3 is 13 amino acids long. Per germline, CDR1 MNHNY and CDR2 SVGAGI (reference sequence).

Concerning this clonotype: One end of the junction does not line up with germline, which may come from a read error. The chain has TRBV6-2 or TRBV6-3 and TRBJ2-3, with D possibly TRBD2 on 5 matching bases. The CDR3 length is 16 residues. Looked up from germline, CDR1 is MNHEY and CDR2 is SVGEGT. CDR3 nucleotides: TGCGCCAGCAGTCTGGGAGCCTCTTCTAGCACAGATACGCAGTATTTT. Protein product: CASSLGASSSTDTQYF.

Note on this clonotype: Mismatch with germline at one junction end may stem from a read error. The chain carries TRBV6-1 and TRBJ1-6, with TRBD1 as a possible D gene (6 bases). CDR1 is MNHNS, CDR2 SASEGT, per germline. The CDR3 totals 13 residues. In DNA form, the CDR3 reads TGTGCCAGCCGTGGACAGTCGAATTCACCCATCCACTTT. It is translated as CASRGQSNSPIHF.

On this clonotype itself: Compared with germline, one end of the junction differs, possibly owing to a read error. V is TRBV4-2 and J is TRBJ2-7; TRBD1 agrees at 8 bases. From germline, CDR1 is LGHNA and CDR2 YNFKEQ. This CDR3 comprises 14 residues. CDR3 in DNA: TGTGCCAGCAACCAAGGACAGGGTCTCAACGAGCAGAACTTC. Translation: CASNQGQGLNEQNF.

The gene calls are TRBV20-1 and TRBJ2-5; 7 bases line up with TRBD2. The J segment lost 13 bases and the V segment lost 5 bases, leaving 19 bases of the junction unmatched. The CDR3 loop spans 14 amino acids. The germline gives CDR1 DFQATT, CDR2 SNEGSKA (reference sequence). CDR3 sequence: CSAFTSGGGKSRYF. As DNA, the CDR3 is TGCAGTGCTTTTACTAGTGGGGGGGGAAAGAGCCGGTACTTC.

This clonotype was detected only once. The chain employs TRBV6-2 or TRBV6-3 and TRBJ1-2; D is ambiguous. The ends were cut back, 8 bases at V and 9 bases at J, with 13 bases in the middle. Germline loops: CDR1 MNHEY, CDR2 SVGEGT. The CDR3 extends over 11 amino acids. CDR3 protein: CASGLSYRYTF. DNA of the CDR3: TGTGCCAGCGGTCTCTCATATCGCTACACCTTC.

This clonotype has a handful of counts. Lacking the conserved final phenylalanine or tryptophan, this CDR3 likely reflects a read error. V is TRBV6-5 and J is TRBJ2-1; D ambiguous. CDR1 and CDR2 from the germline V gene are MNHEY and SVGAGI. The length of the CDR3 is 11 residues. Here the CDR3 DNA reads TGTGCTTGCAATACCGGGAATGAGCAGTTCTTA. Protein product: CACNTGNEQFL.